The text below deals with one T cell receptor (beta chain). Its antigen is currently unknown. The sample comes from a study of T cells in pancreatic ductal adenocarcinoma. General observations from the study: Comparisons of tumor and blood clonality may show falsely lower tumor diversity. Blood had more productive templates and around 8.5-fold more unique clonotypes than tumor.

Libraries were prepared by immunoSEQ multiplex PCR; TCRdb keeps only in-frame clonotypes and omits some of them. The table shows just under 30,000 clones, with approximately 90% occurring only once. No neoadjuvant therapy was given to the selected pancreatic ductal adenocarcinoma patients before their surgery. This CDR3 has 14 amino acids. Trimming at V came to 1 base and at J to 2 bases, leaving 2 bases not matched to a gene. From germline, CDR1 is SGHNT and CDR2 YENEEA. The chain is built from TRBV11-3 and TRBJ2-7; TRBD2 matches 7 bases. Sequenced sample: PBMCs. The clonotype was recovered from a human donor with pancreatic ductal adenocarcinoma. The CDR3 coding sequence is TGTGCCAGCAGCTTAGGCGGGAGACCCTACGAGCAGTACTTC. It specifies CASSLGGRPYEQYF.